The following is a T cell receptor beta chain sequence with its context. The target antigen is unknown. Sequencing was performed with immunoSEQ multiplex PCR; in TCRdb, only in-frame clones are kept and a portion is missing. The sample holds approximately 90,000 clones, around 89% seen once. J lost 0 bases, V lost 1 base, and 7 bases had no gene match. The germline CDR1 and CDR2 sequences are SGHNT and YENEEA. CDR3 length: 17 amino acids. The sample is drawn from a study of graft-versus-host responses after intestinal transplantation. Study-level results: Graft-donor T cell macrochimerism coincided with high graft-versus-host to host-versus-graft clonal ratios in allografts. GvH clones occurred in recipient marrow; some first appeared in ileum or blood.

The sequence came from a human donor who was the organ donor for an intestinal transplant. The chain employs TRBV11-3 and TRBJ2-7, with TRBD2 identical over 9 bases. Sequencing used unstimulated CD4+ T cells sorted from spleen or lymph node cells, obtained before transplant. CDR3 residues: CASSLGGASGVSYEQYF. Here the CDR3 DNA reads TGTGCCAGCAGCTTAGGCGGGGCTAGCGGGGTCTCCTACGAGCAGTACTTC.